The 3 T cell receptor beta chains given below trace back to one sample, sequenced in a study of T-cell memory formation after mild COVID-19. TCRdb analysed the 5' RACE reads with MiXCR anew, one entry per CDR3 protein. The table records approximately 580,000 distinct CDR3 sequences, around 21% of them present only once. Sequencing was carried out using PBMCs or a T cell subset sorted from them (not recorded which). These receptor sequences come from an adult woman who had mild COVID-19 (a few samples of this study predate the infection). Cell type and time point are not known.

This clonotype was observed a handful of times. This chain uses TRBV6-6 with TRBJ2-2, with 7 positions matching TRBD1. The CDR3 length is 18 residues. CDR1 and CDR2 (germline): MNHNY, SVGAGI (reference sequence). Trimming took 2 bases from V and 3 from J; bases not matched to a gene: 12. The DNA for the CDR3 is TGTGCCAGCAGTTACCAACCCTTGGACAGGCCCTACACCGGGGAGCTGTTTTTT. It specifies CASSYQPLDRPYTGELFF.

A remark on this clonotype: The DNA is left out, because the CDR3 cannot be placed on it with certainty; the CDR3 is given as TCRdb lists it. The rearrangement links TRBV6-5 to TRBJ2-5; the table's D call TRBD1 went unverified against the DNA. Termini included, the CDR3 measures 16 amino acids. Germline V gene lookup returns CDR1 MNHEY and CDR2 SVGAGI. CDR3 sequence reads: CYLCQQLRGGAETQYF.

The rearrangement joins TRBV11-3 to TRBJ2-7; no reliable D call. Germline loops: CDR1 SGHNT, CDR2 YENEEA. The CDR3 contains 15 residues. Trimming pared 3 bases from V and 4 bases from J, leaving 16 bases between. The chain's CDR3 is CASSLEGSLGYEQYF. DNA for the CDR3: TGTGCCAGCAGCTTGGAAGGGTCCTTGGGTTACGAGCAGTACTTC.